The entry below describes one TCR beta chain. CDR3 length equals 16 residues. CDR1 SEHNR and CDR2 FQNEAQ come from the germline V gene (reference sequence). V was clipped by 2 bases and J by 7 bases, with 18 bases between them. The data were obtained in a study of shared clonotypes between healthy human individuals. Terminally differentiated effector memory CD45RA+ cells were excluded from the naive CD8 cells, which were CD45RO-negative and positively selected for CCR7. Only in-frame clones appear in the TCRdb table, and some are missing; sequencing was by immunoSEQ multiplex PCR. The sample lists about 750,000 clones; 90% to 95% were seen once.

The chain combines TRBV7-9 with TRBJ2-1, with D possibly TRBD2 on 5 matching bases. The TCR sequence derives from a man younger than 40 in good health. The sequenced sample was naive CD8+ T cells sorted from blood. In nucleotides, the CDR3 is TGTGCCAGCAGCTTATTGAGGTCCGAGCCGGGGAATGAGCAGTTCTTC. This codes for CASSLLRSEPGNEQFF.